This paragraph covers one T cell receptor beta chain sequence. Germline CDR1 is ENHRY and CDR2 is SYGVKD. This CDR3 is 14 amino acids long. V was trimmed by 10 bases and J by 4 bases, leaving 19 bases between them. The sample originates from a study of blood T cell repertoires in COVID-19. Authors' analysis steps: By means of reference gene primer amplification, nucleated cell counts were estimated. Profiled with immunoSEQ multiplex PCR; TCRdb holds only in-frame clones, not every one. V, J and clone size are taken as reported in that table, and D and trimming were inferred from the DNA itself. The sample includes roughly 49,000 clones, approximately 88% seen only once; the top ten take less than 4.5%.

The chain is built from TRBV10-3 and TRBJ2-5; TRBD1 might be the D (6 bases). This TCR was sampled from a man between 45 and 60 years old with active COVID-19. The sequencing sample was made of peripheral blood. The CDR3: CATSRTERGETQYF. The CDR3 coding sequence is TGTGCCACTTCAAGGACAGAAAGGGGAGAGACCCAGTACTTC.